This TCR beta chain was identified during a study of T-cell reconstitution after alpha-beta-depleted transplantation in children listed by TCRdb under 2016. Regarding the complete study: Using TCR repertoire profiling, the study quantitatively followed how T-cell immune reconstitution unfolded in children after TCRalphabeta/CD19-depleted allogeneic hematopoietic cell transplantation. Findings and caveats that apply to the study as a whole: Over subsequent months, a decline in hyperexpanded clone frequencies was noted, and after one year, T-cell counts and TCRbeta diversity were mostly ascribed to newly produced T cells. The apparently early recovery of alphabetaT-cell counts about two months after transplant reportedly depended on only several hundred rapidly expanded clones that came from non-depleted graft cells. In some patients, the high TCRbeta diversity seen at day 60 was put down to recipient T cells and intrathymic progenitors that had survived conditioning.

This clonotype was counted many times. Its binding antigen is unknown. Base qualities are not at hand, and no much larger clone is one base apart. This specimen's treatment or condition label, interpreted: allogeneic hematopoietic cell transplantation with graft depleted of TCRalphabeta T cells and CD19 B cells. The transplant recipients were children given TCRalphabeta/CD19-depleted allogeneic hematopoietic cell grafts. For CDR1 and CDR2, the germline V gene lists SGHRS and YFSETQ. The CDR3 goes from the cysteine to the phenylalanine over 10 residues. Just CDR3 DNA is preserved here, 30 bases in frame from base 1. Deletion took 7 bases off V and 5 bases off J, with a span of 7 bases between the germline ends. The receptor library was made with PCR. Sequencing was carried out with an Illumina HiSeq 2500. TCR libraries were prepared with molecular barcoding, using unique molecular identifiers to normalize TCRbeta repertoire quantification. TCRdb redid the processing of the public reads, applying fastp at Q25 and MiXCR, and retained in-frame beta chains. Rows with one shared CDR3 protein collapse into an entry with the most common genes and DNA. The table for this sample lists some 300,000 distinct CDR3 sequences; around 9.1% of them were counted only once. About 8% of the sample is held by the ten biggest clonotypes.

This TCR derives from a boy younger than two with acute myeloid leukemia, due to receive a stem cell transplant. The material was PBMCs, obtained before TCRalphabeta/CD19-depleted stem cell transplant. The receptor chain draws on TRBV5-1 and TRBJ2-7; a confident D gene designation cannot be given. The DNA sequence is as follows: TGCGCCAGCCTTGTAGACGAGCAGTACTTC. The resulting protein is CASLVDEQYF.